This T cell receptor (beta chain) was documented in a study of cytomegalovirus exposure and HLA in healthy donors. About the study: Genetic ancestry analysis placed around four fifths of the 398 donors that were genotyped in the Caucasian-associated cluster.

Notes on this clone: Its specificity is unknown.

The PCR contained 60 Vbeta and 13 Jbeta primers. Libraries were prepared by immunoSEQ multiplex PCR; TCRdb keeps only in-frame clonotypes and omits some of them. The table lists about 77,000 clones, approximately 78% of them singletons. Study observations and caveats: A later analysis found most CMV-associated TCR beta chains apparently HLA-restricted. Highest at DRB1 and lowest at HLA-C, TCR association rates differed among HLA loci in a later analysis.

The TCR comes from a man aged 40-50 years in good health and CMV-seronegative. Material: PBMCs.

The CDR3 region is CASSSLGGLGNTEAFF. The CDR3 DNA sequence: TGTGCCAGCAGCTCCTTAGGGGGTCTGGGGAACACTGAAGCTTTCTTT. The rearrangement links TRBV7-3 to TRBJ1-1; D is perhaps TRBD1 (6 bases). The CDR3 spans 16 residues. With 4 bases removed from V and 1 base from J, the gap between germline ends came to 16 bases. Germline assignment: CDR1 SGHTA and CDR2 FQGTGA.